The present entry profiles one T cell receptor beta chain with its context. Libraries were prepared by immunoSEQ multiplex PCR; TCRdb keeps only in-frame clonotypes and omits some of them. This repertoire includes around 30,000 clones. These data are taken from a study of T cells in women clearing cervical HPV infection. Material: blood buffy coat. This receptor was taken from a woman aged 18 to 75 with a cervical HPV16 infection that either progressed to CIN3+ or cleared (not recorded which).

The covered CDR3 bases are TGTGCCAGCAGTGAAGCCGGGACAGGGGGTAGCAATCAGCCG. It yields the protein CASSEAGTGGSNQP. The full-length CDR3 reads as CASSEAGTGGSNQPQYF. The V and J genes are TRBV6-1 and TRBJ2-3, with TRBD1 matching 11 bases. The read ends 3 residues early relative to the CDR3; the germline J gene fills the gap. This CDR3 contains 17 residues. CDR1 is MNHNS and CDR2 is SASEGT in the germline V gene.